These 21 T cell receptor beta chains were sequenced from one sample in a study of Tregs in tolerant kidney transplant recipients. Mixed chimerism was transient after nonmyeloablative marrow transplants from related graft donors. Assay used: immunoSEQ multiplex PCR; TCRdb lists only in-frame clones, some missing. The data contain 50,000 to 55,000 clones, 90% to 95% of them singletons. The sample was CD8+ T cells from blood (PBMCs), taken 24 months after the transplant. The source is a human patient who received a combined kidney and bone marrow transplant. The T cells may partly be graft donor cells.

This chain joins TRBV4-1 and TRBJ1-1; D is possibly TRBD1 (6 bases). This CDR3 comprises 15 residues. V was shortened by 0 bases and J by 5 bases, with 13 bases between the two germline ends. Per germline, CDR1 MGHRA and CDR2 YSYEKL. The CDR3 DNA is TGCGCCAGCAGCCAAGAGTCCAGGGGCGGAACTGAAGCTTTCTTT. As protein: CASSQESRGGTEAFF.

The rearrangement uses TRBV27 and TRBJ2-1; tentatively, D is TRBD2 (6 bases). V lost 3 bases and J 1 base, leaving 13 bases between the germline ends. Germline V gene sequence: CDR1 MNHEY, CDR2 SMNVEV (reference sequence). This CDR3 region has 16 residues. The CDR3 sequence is CASSLTGRLSYNEQFF. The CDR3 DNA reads TGTGCCAGCAGTTTGACGGGGAGGTTATCCTACAATGAGCAGTTCTTC.

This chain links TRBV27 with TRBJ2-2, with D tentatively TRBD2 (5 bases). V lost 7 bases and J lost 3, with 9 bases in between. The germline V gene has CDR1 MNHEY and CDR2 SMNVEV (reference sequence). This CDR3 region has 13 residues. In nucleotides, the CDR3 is TGTGCCAGCACGCGGACTTACACCGGGGAGCTGTTTTTT. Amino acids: CASTRTYTGELFF.

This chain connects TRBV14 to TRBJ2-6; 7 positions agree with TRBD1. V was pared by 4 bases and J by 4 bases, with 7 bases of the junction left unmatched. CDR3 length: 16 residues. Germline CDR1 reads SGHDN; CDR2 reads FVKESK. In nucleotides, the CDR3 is TGTGCCAGCAGCCTACCCGACAGGGCCGGGGCCAACGTCCTGACTTTC. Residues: CASSLPDRAGANVLTF.

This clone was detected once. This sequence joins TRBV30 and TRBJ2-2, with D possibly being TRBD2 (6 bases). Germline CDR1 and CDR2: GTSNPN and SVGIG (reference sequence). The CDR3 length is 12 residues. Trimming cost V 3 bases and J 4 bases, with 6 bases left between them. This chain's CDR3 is CAWRAGTGELFF. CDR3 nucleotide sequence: TGTGCCTGGAGAGCGGGCACCGGGGAGCTGTTTTTT.

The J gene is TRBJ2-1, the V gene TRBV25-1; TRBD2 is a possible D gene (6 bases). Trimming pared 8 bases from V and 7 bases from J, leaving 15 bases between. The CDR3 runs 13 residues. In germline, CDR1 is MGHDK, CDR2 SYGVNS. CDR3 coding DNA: TGTGCCAGCGGTCGGGACTGGAGTAATGAGCAGTTCTTC. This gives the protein CASGRDWSNEQFF. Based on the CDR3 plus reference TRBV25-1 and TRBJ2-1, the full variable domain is EADIYQTPRYLVIGTGKKITLECSQTMGHDKMYWYQQDPGMELHLIHYSYGVNSTEKGDLSSESTVSRIRTEHFPLTLESARPSHTSQYLCASGRDWSNEQFFGPGTRLTVL.

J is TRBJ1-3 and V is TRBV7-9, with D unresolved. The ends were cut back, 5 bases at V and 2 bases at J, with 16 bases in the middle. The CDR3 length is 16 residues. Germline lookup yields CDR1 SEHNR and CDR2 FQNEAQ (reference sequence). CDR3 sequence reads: CASSRPGKEAGNTIYF. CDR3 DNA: TGTGCCAGCAGCCGTCCGGGTAAAGAAGCTGGAAACACCATATATTTT.

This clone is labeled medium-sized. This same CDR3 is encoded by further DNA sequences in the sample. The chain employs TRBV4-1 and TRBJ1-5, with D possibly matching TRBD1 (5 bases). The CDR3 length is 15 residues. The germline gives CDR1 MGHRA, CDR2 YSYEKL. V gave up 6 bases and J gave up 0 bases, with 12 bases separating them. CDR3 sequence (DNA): TGCGCCAGCAGTCCAACGGGGGTTAGCAATCAGCCCCAGCATTTT. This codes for CASSPTGVSNQPQHF.

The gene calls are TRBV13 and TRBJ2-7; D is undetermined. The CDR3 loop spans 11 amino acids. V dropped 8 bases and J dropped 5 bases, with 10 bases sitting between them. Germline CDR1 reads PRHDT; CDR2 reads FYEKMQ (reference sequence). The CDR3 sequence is CASDILHEQYF. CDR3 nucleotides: TGTGCCAGCGATATACTCCACGAGCAGTACTTC.

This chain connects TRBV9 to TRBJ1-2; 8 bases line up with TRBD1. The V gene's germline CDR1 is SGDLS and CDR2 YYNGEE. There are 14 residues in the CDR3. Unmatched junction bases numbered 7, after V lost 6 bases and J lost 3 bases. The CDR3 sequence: CASTGQGAHYGYTF. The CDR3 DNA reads TGTGCCAGCACCGGACAGGGTGCGCACTATGGCTACACCTTC.

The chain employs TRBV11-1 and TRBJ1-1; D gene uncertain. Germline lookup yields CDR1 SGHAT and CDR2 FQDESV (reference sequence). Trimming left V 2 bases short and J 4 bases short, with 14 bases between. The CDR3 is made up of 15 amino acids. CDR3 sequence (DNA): TGTGCCAGCAGCTTATTAGTCGGGGAGATCACTGAAGCTTTCTTT. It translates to CASSLLVGEITEAFF.

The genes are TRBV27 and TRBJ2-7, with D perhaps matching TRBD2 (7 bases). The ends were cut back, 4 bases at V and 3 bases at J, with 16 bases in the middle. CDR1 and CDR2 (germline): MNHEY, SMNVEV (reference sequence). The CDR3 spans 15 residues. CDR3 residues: CASSWGGGGSYEQYF. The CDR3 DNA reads TGTGCCAGCAGTTGGGGGGGCGGGGGAAGCTACGAGCAGTACTTC.

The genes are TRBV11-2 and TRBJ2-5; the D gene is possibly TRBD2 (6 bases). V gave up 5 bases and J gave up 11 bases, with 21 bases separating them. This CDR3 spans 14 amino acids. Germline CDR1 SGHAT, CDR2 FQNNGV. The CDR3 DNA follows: TGTGCCAGCAGCCCGATGTGGGAGGATGGGGAGCAGTACTTC. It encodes CASSPMWEDGEQYF.

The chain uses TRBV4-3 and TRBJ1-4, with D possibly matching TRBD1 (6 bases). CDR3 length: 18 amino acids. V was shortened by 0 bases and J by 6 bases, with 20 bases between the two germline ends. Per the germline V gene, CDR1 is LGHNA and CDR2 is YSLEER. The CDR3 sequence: CASSQELSGGAVYEKLFF. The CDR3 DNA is TGCGCCAGCAGCCAAGAGTTGAGTGGGGGCGCAGTCTATGAAAAACTGTTTTTT.

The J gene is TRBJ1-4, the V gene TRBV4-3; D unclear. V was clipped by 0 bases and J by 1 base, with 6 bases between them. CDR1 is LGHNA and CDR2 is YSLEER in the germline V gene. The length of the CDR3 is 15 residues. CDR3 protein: CASSQDPGTNEKLFF. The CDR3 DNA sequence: TGCGCCAGCAGCCAAGACCCAGGAACTAATGAAAAACTGTTTTTT.

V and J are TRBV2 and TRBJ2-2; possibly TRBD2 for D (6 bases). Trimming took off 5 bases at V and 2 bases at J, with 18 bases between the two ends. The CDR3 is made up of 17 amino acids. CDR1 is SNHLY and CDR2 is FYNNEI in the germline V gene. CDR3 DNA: TGTGCCAGCAGTCCGACTAGGCCGGGCATTAACACCGGGGAGCTGTTTTTT. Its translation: CASSPTRPGINTGELFF.

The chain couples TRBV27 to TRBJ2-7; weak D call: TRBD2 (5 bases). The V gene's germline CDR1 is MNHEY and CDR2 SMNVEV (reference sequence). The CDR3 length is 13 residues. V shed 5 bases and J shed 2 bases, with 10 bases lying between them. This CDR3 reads CASSPAGAYEQYF. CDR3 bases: TGTGCCAGCAGTCCAGCCGGGGCCTACGAGCAGTACTTC.

CDR3 residues: CAISGSDSNQPQHF. CDR3 DNA sequence: TGTGCCATCAGCGGGAGTGATAGCAATCAGCCCCAGCATTTT. The rearrangement joins TRBV10-3 to TRBJ1-5; no definite D call. The germline V gene encodes CDR1 ENHRY and CDR2 SYGVKD. The CDR3 totals 14 residues. The V end lost 6 bases, the J end lost 0 bases, and 9 bases lay between the germline ends.

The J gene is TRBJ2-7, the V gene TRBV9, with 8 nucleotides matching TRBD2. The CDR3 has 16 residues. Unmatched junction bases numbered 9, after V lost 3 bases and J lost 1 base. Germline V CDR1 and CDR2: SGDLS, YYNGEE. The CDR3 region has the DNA TGTGCCAGCAGCGGTGCGAGCGGGAGAGGTTCCTACGAGCAGTACTTC. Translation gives CASSGASGRGSYEQYF. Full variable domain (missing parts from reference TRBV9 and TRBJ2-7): DSGVTQTPKHLITATGQRVTLRCSPRSGDLSVYWYQQSLDQGLQFLIQYYNGEERAKGNILERFSAQQFPDLHSELNLSSLELGDSALYFCASSGASGRGSYEQYFGPGTRLTVT.

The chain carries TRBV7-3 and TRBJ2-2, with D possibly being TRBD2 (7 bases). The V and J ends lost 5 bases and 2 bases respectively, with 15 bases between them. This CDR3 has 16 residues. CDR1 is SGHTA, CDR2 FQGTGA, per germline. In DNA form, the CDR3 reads TGTGCCAGCAGCCCGACGGGGGGCGTAAACACCGGGGAGCTGTTTTTT. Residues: CASSPTGGVNTGELFF.

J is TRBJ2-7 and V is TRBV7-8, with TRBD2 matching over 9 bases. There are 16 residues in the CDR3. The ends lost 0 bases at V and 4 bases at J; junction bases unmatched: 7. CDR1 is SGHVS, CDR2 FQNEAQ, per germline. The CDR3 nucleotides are TGTGCCAGCAGCTTAGCGCTGGGCGGGAGGGGTTACGAGCAGTACTTC. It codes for CASSLALGGRGYEQYF. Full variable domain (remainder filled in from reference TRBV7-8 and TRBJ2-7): GAGVSQSPRYKVAKRGQDVALRCDPISGHVSLFWYQQALGQGPEFLTYFQNEAQLDKSGLPSDRFFAERPEGSVSTLKIQRTQQEDSAVYLCASSLALGGRGYEQYFGPGTRLTVT.